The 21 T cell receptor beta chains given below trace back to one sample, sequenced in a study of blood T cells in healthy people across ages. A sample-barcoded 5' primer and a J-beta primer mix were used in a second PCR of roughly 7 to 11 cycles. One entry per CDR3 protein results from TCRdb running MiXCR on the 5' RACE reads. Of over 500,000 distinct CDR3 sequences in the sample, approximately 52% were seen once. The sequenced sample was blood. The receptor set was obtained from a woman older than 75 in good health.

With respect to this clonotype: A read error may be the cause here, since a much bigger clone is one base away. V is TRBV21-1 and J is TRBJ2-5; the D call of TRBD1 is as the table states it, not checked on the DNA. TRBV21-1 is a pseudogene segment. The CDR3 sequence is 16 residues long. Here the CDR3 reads CASTITDDSFQETRYF. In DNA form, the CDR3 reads TGTGCCAGCACCATAACGGATGACAGCTTCCAAGAGACCCGGTACTTC.

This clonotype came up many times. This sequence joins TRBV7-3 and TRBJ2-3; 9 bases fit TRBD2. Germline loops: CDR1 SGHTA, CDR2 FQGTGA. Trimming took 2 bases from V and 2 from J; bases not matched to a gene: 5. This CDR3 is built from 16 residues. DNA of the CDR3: TGTGCCAGCAGCTTATCTTTAGCGGGGGCCACAGATACGCAGTATTTT. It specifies CASSLSLAGATDTQYF.

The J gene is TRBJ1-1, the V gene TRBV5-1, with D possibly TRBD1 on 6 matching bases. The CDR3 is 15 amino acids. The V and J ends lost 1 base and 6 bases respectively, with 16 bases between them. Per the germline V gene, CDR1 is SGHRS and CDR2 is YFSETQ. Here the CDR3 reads CASSLTGGPRAEAFF. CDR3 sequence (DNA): TGCGCCAGCAGCTTGACTGGGGGCCCCCGTGCTGAAGCTTTCTTT.

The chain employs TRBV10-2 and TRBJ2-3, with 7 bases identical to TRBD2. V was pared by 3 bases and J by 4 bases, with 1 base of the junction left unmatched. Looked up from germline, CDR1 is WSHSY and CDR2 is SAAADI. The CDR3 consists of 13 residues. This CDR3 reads CASSDTSADTQYF. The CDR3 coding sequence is TGCGCCAGCAGTGACACTAGCGCAGATACGCAGTATTTT.

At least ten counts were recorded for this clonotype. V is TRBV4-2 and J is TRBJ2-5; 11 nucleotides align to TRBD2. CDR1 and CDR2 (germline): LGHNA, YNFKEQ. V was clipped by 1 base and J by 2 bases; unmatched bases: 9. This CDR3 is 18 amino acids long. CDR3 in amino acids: CASSQGITGTSGQETQYF. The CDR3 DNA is TGTGCCAGCAGCCAAGGAATAACCGGGACTAGCGGACAAGAGACCCAGTACTTC.

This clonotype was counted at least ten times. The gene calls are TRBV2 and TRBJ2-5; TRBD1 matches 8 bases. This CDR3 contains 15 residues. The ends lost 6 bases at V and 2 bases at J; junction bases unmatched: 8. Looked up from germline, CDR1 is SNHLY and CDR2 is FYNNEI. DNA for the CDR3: TGTGCCAGCAGAGGACAGGGTCAAAGTCAAGAGACCCAGTACTTC. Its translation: CASRGQGQSQETQYF.

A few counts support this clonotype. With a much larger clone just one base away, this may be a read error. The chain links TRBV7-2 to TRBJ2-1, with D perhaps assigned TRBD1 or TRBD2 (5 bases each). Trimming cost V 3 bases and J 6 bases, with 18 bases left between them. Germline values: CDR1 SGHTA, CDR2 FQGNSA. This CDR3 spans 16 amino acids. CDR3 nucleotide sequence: TGTGCCAGCAGCTTCGCCGGGGCTAGTCGGCTCAATGAGCAGTTCTTC. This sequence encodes CASSFAGASRLNEQFF. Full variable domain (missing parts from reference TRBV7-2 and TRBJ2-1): GAGVSQSPSNKVTEKGKDVELRCDPISGHTALYWYRQSLGQGLEFLIYFQGNSAPDKSGLPSDRFSAERTGGSVSTLTIQRTQQEDSAVYLCASSFAGASRLNEQFFGPGTRLTVL.

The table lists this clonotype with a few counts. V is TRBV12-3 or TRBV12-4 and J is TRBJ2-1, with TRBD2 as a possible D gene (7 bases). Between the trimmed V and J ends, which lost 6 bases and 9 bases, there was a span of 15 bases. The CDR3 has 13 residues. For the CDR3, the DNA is TGTGCCAGCAGGCTCCCAGGGGAGGGTGAGCAGTTCTTC. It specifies CASRLPGEGEQFF.

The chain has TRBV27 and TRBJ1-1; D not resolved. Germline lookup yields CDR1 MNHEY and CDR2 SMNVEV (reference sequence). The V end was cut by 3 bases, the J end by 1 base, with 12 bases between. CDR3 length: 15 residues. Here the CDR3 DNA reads TGTGCCAGCAGTTTCCTAGGTCGGGCGAACACTGAAGCTTTCTTT. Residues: CASSFLGRANTEAFF.

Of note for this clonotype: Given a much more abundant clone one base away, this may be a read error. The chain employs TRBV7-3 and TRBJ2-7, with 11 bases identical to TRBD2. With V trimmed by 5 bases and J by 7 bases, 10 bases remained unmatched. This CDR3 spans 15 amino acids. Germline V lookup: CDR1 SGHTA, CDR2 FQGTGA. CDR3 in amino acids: CASSQAASGRYEQYF. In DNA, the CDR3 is TGTGCCAGCAGCCAAGCGGCTAGCGGGAGGTATGAGCAGTACTTC.

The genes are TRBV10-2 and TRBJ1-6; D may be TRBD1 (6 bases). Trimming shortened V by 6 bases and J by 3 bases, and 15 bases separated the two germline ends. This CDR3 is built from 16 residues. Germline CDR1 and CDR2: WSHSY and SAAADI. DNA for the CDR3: TGCGCCAGCAGAGACTCCTCGGGACACTATAATTCACCCCTCCACTTT. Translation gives CASRDSSGHYNSPLHF.

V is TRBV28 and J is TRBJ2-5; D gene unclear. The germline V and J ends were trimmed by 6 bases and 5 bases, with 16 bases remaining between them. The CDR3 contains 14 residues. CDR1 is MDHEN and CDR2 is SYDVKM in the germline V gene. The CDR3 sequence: CASSPLGSRETQYF. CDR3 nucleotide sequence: TGTGCCAGCAGCCCCTTGGGTAGCAGGGAGACCCAGTACTTC.

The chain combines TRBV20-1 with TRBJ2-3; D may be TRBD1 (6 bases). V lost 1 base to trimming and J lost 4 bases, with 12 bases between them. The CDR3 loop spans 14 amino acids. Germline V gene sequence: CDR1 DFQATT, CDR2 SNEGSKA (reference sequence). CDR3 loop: CSARGDKSSDTQYF. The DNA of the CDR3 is TGCAGTGCTAGAGGGGACAAATCATCAGATACGCAGTATTTT.

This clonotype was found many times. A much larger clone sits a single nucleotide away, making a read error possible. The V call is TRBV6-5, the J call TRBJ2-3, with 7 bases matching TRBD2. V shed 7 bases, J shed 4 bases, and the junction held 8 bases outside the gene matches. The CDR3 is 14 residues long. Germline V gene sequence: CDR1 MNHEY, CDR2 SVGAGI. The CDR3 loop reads CASKGWGGADTQYF. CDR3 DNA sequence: TGTGCCAGCAAGGGATGGGGGGGGGCAGATACGCAGTATTTT.

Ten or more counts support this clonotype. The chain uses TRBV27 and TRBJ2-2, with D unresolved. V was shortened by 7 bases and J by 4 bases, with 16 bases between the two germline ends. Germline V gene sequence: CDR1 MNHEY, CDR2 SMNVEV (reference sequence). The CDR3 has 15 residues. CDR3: CASTAWEMGTGELFF. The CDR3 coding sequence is TGTGCCAGCACCGCCTGGGAAATGGGCACCGGGGAGCTGTTTTTT.

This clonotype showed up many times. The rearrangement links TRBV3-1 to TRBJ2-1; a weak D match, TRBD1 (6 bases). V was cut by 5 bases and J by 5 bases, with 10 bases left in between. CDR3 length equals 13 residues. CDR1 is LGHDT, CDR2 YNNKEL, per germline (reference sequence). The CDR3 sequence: CASSAWGHNEQFF. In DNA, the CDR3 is TGTGCCAGCAGCGCATGGGGGCACAATGAGCAGTTCTTC.

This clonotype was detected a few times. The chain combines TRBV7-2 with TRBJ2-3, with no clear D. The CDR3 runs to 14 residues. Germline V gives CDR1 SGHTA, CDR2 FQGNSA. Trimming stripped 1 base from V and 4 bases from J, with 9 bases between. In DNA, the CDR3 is TGTGCCAGCAGCTTAGTGGCTGCGTCAGATACGCAGTATTTT. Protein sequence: CASSLVAASDTQYF.

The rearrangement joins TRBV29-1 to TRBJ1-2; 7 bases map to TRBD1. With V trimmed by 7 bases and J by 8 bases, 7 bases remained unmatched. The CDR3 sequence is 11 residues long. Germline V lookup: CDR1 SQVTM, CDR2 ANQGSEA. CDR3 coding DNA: TGCAGCGGGAACGACAGGGAGGGCTACACCTTC. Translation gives CSGNDREGYTF.

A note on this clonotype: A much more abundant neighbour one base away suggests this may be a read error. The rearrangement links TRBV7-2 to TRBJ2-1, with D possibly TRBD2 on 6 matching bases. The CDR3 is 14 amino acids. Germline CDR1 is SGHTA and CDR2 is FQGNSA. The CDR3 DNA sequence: TGTGCCAGCAGATCTCCACGCGGGAACAATGGGCAGTTCTTC. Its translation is CASRSPRGNNGQFF.

The CDR3 is CAISESWGNSAEAFF. CDR3 sequence (DNA): TGTGCCATCAGTGAGTCATGGGGTAATTCGGCTGAAGCTTTCTTT. The gene calls are TRBV10-3 and TRBJ1-1; no definite D call. V lost 0 bases and J lost 6, with 14 bases in between. Germline CDR1 ENHRY, CDR2 SYGVKD. CDR3 length equals 15 residues.

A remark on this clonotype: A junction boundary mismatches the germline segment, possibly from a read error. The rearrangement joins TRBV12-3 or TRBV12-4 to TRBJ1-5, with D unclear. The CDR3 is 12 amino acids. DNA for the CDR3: TGTGCCAGCAGTTTGCCCTATCAGCCCCGGCATTTT. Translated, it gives CASSLPYQPRHF.